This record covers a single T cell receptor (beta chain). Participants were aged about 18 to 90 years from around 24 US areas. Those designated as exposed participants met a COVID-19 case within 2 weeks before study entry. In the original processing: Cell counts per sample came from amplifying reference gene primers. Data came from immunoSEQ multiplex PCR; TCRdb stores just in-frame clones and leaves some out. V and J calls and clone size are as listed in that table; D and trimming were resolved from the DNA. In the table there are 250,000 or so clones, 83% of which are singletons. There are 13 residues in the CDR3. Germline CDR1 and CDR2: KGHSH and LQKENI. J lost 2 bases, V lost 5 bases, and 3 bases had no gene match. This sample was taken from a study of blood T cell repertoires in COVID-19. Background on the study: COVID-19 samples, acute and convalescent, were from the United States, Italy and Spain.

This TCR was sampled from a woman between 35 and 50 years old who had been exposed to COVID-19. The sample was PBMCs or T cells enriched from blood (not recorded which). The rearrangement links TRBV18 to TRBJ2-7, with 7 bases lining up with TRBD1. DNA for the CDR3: TGTGCCAGCTCAACCGGGACAGCCTACGAGCAGTACTTC. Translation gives CASSTGTAYEQYF.